These T cell receptor beta chains were read from a single sample in a study of cytomegalovirus exposure and HLA in healthy donors. TCRdb's table, derived via immunoSEQ multiplex PCR, lists solely in-frame clones and lacks some. The table lists tens of thousands of clones, 85% to 95% of them singletons. The sample consisted of PBMCs. These receptors were obtained from a young woman in good health and CMV-seropositive. CDR3s include the opening cysteine and the closing phenylalanine or tryptophan.

cdr3_aa j_call v_call
CASSLARSGGQPQHF TRBJ1-5 TRBV7-8
CASSPSRGNQPQHF TRBJ1-5 TRBV6-5
CASSTGQANQPQHF TRBJ1-5 TRBV7-3
CASSSGLAGRFNEQFF TRBJ2-1 TRBV5-6
CASSLSGGTGGYGYTF TRBJ1-2 TRBV7-9
CASSLQGRYEQYF TRBJ2-7 TRBV7-2
CASSPTAGGNQPQHF TRBJ1-5 TRBV6-1
CASGLKGQVLNYGYTF TRBJ1-2 TRBV5-4
CASSVQEASEAFF TRBJ1-1 TRBV9
CASSVTGGVQGYNEQFF TRBJ2-1 TRBV5-1
CASGRTLAHSGNTIYF TRBJ1-3 TRBV19
CASSLIGRDVWDRAEAFF TRBJ1-1 TRBV5-1
CASSERFTGGGRETQYF TRBJ2-5 TRBV2
CASSLRLGESYEQYF TRBJ2-7 TRBV7-3
CASSLGSPYNEQFF TRBJ2-1 TRBV14
CASGQGKTEAFF TRBJ1-1 TRBV6-5
CASSLNAGENTEAFF TRBJ1-1 TRBV7-3
CASSSTGNNQPQHF TRBJ1-5 TRBV9
CAIRDNQETQYF TRBJ2-5 TRBV10-3
CASSPGAGGRETQYF TRBJ2-5 TRBV2
CASSLSTGGNTDTQYF TRBJ2-3 TRBV27
CASSPVDSRIGEKLFF TRBJ1-4 TRBV18
CASSQGQGWGNTGELFF TRBJ2-2 TRBV4-1
CASSQETSGSSYEQYF TRBJ2-7 TRBV4-1
CASSVEGLGYEQYF TRBJ2-7 TRBV9
CASGTGPYTDTQYF TRBJ2-3 TRBV10-1
CASSSLGPGLRVQDF TRBJ2-3 TRBV5-8
CASSYSRQNTEAFF TRBJ1-1 TRBV6-5
CASSWTGTLSYEQYF TRBJ2-7 TRBV7-2
CASSLTTSGATDTQYF TRBJ2-3 TRBV5-1
CASSLDGDGYTF TRBJ1-2 TRBV5-1
CASSPGQVSYNEQFF TRBJ2-1 TRBV28
CASSLDAVYSNQPQHF TRBJ1-5 TRBV5-8
CASRGQGANEQFF TRBJ2-1 TRBV7-3
CASSQTTTPTRGYGYTF TRBJ1-2 TRBV5-1
CASSKEGGNSPLHF TRBJ1-6 TRBV9
CASSEIFAGGPYNEQFF TRBJ2-1 TRBV6-1
CASSLADTIYF TRBJ1-3 TRBV11-2
CASSTGTDYNEQFF TRBJ2-1 TRBV28
CASSLGVQGRRRNGYGYTF TRBJ1-2 TRBV7-9
CATSRDQTTSLQETQYF TRBJ2-5 TRBV15
CASRAWGGLQETQYF TRBJ2-5 TRBV6-1
CASSPRLAGGPLEQYF TRBJ2-7 TRBV18
CASTLEATNEKLFF TRBJ1-4 TRBV28
CAWAPGQGFNEQFF TRBJ2-1 TRBV30
CASSSTPTGKLAREQYF TRBJ2-7 TRBV27
CASRGGSGGVNEQFF TRBJ2-1 TRBV28
CASSQEGLEGGGDTQYF TRBJ2-3 TRBV4-2
CASDLSGDRYGYTF TRBJ1-2 TRBV9
CASSPPRAGAETQYF TRBJ2-5 TRBV5-4
CASSLVEHYGYTF TRBJ1-2 TRBV5-1
CAWDSGLAYGQFF TRBJ2-1 TRBV30
CASSPPTAGGFEQYF TRBJ2-7 TRBV28
CASSLDRGRTGELFF TRBJ2-2 TRBV7-2
CASSGGGHQETQYF TRBJ2-5 TRBV19
CASSEYLGSLNTEAFF TRBJ1-1 TRBV6-1
CASSGGSGNTIYF TRBJ1-3 TRBV30
CASSEPGLTYEQYF TRBJ2-7 TRBV13
CASTRGGSGYEQYF TRBJ2-7 TRBV5-1